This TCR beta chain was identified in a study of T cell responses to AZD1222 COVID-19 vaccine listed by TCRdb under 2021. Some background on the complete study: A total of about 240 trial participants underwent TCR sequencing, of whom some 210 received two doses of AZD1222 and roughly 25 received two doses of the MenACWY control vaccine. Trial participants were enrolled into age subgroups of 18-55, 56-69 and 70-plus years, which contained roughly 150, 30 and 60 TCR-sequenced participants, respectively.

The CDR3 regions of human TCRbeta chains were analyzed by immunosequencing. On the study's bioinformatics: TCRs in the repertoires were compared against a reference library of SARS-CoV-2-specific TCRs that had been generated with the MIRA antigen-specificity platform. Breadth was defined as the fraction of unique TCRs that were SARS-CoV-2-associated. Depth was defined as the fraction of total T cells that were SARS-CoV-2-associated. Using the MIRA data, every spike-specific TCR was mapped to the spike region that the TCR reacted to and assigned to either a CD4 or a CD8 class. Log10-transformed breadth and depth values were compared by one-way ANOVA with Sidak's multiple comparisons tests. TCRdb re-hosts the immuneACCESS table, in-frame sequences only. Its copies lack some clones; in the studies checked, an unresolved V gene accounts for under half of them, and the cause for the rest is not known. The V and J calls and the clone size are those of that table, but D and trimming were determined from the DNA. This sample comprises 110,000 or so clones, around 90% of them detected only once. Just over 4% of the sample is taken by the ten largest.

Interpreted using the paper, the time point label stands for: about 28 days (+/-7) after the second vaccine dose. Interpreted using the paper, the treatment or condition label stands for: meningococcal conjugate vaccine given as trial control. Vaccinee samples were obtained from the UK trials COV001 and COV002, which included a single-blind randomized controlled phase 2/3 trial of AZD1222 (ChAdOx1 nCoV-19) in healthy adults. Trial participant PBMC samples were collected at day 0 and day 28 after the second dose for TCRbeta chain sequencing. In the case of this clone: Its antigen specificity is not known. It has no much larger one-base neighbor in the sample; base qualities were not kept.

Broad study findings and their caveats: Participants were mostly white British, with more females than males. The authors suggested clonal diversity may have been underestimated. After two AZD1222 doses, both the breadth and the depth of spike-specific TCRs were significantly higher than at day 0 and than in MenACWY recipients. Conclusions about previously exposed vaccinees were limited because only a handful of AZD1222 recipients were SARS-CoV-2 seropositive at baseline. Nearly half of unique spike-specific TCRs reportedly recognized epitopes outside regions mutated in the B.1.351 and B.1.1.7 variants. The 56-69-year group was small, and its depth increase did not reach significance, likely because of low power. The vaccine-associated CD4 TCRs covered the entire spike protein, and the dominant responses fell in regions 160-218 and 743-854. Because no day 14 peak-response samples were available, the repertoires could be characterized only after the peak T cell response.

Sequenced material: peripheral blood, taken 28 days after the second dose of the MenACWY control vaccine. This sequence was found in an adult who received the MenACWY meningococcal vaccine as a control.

The CDR3 here reads CATGNTENNEQFF. The DNA is TGTGCCACAGGTAACACAGAGAATAATGAGCAGTTCTTC. The chain is encoded by TRBV24-1 joined to TRBJ2-1; the D gene remains uncertain. CDR3 length: 13 amino acids, cysteine to phenylalanine. Only the CDR3 part of the read is kept: 39 bases, read in frame from the first base. The germline V gene supplies CDR1 KGHDR and CDR2 SFDVKD. V sheds 10 bases and J sheds 7 bases, leaving 16 bases between their ends.